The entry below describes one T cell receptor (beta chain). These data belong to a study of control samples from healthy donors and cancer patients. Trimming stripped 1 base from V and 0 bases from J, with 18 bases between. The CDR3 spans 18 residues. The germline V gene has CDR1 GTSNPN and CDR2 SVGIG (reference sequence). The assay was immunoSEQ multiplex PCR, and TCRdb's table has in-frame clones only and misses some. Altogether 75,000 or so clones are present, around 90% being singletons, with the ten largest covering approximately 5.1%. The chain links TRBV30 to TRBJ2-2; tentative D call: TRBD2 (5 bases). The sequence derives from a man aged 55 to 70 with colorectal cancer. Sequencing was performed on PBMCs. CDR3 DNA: TGTGCCTGGAGTGGCCTTTTCCGAGGGCGCCCGAACACCGGGGAGCTGTTTTTT. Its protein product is CAWSGLFRGRPNTGELFF.